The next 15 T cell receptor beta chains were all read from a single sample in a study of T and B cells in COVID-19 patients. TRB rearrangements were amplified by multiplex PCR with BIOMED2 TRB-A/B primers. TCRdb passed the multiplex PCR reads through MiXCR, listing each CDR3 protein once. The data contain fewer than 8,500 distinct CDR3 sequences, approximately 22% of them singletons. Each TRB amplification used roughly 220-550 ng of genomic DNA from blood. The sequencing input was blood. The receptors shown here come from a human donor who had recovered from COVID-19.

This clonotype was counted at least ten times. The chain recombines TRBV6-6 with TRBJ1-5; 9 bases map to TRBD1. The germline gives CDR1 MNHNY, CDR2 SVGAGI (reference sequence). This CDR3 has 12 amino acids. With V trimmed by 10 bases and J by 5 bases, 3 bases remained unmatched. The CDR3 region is CATRTGDQPQHF. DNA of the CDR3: TGTGCCACCCGGACAGGGGATCAGCCCCAGCATTTT.

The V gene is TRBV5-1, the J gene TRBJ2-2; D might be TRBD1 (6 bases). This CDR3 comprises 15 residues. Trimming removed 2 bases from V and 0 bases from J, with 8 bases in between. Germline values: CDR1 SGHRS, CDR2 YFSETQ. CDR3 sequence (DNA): TGCGCCAGCAGCTTCAGGGGACCGAACACCGGGGAGCTGTTTTTT. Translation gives CASSFRGPNTGELFF.

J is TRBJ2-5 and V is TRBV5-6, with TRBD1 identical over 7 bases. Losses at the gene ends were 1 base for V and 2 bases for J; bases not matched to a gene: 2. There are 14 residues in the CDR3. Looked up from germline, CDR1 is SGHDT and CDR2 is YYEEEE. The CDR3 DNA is TGTGCCAGCAGCTTGAAGGGACAGCAAGAGACCCAGTACTTC. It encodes CASSLKGQQETQYF. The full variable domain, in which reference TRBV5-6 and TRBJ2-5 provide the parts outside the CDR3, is DAGVTQSPTHLIKTRGQQVTLRCSPKSGHDTVSWYQQALGQGPQFIFQYYEEEERQRGNFPDRFSGHQFPNYSSELNVNALLLGDSALYLCASSLKGQQETQYFGPGTRLLVL.

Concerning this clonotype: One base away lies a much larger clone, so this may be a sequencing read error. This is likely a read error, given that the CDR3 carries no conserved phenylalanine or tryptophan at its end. CDR3 loop: CASSLAPTSQETQYL. CDR3 coding DNA: TGTGCCAGCAGCTTGGCTCCGACTTCCCAAGAGACCCAGTACTTG. This sequence joins TRBV5-4 and TRBJ2-5; no clear D gene. Germline CDR1 and CDR2: SGHNT and YYREEE (reference sequence). CDR3 length equals 15 residues. V gave up 0 bases and J gave up 1 base, with 10 bases separating them.

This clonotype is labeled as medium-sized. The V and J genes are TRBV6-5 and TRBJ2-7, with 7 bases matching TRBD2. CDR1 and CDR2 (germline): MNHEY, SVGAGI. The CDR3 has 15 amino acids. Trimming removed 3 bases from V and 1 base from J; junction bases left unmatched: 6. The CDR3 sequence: CASSYPGGGSYEQYF. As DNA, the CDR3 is TGTGCCAGCAGTTATCCTGGGGGGGGGTCCTACGAGCAGTACTTC.

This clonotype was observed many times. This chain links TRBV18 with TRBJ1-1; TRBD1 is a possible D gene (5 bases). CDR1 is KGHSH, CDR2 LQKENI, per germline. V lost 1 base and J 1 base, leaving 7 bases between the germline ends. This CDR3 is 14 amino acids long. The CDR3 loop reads CASSPQGQNTEAFF. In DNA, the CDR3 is TGTGCCAGCTCACCACAAGGACAGAACACTGAAGCTTTCTTT.

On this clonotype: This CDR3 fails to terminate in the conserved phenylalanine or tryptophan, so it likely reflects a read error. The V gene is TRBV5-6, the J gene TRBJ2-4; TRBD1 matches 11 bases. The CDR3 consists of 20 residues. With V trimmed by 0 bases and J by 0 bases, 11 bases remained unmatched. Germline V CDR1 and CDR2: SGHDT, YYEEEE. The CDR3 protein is CASSLDVGTGGELAKNIQYY. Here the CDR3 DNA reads TGTGCCAGCAGCTTGGATGTTGGGACAGGGGGAGAGTTAGCCAAAAACATTCAGTACTAC.

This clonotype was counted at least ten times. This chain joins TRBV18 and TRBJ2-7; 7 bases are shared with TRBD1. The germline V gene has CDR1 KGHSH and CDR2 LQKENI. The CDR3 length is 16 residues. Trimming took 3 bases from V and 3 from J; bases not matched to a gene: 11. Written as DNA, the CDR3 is TGTGCCAGCTCACCCCAACCGACAGGGACGAACTACGAGCAGTACTTC. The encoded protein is CASSPQPTGTNYEQYF.

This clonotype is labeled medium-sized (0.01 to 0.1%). CDR3 sequence reads: CASTKGTKGGTDTQYF. The CDR3 region has the DNA TGTGCCAGCACGAAAGGGACTAAAGGCGGCACAGATACGCAGTATTTT. V is TRBV6-2 or TRBV6-3 and J is TRBJ2-3, with 7 bases lining up with TRBD2. The length of the CDR3 is 16 residues. Germline V gene sequence: CDR1 MNHEY, CDR2 SVGEGT. V shed 7 bases and J 1 base; nucleotides not matched to a gene: 11.

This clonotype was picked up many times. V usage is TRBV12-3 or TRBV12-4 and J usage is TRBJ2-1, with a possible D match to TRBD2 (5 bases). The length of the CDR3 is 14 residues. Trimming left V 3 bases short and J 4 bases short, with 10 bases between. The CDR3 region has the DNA TGTGCCAGCAGTTTCTTAGCGTCGTACAATGAGCAGTTCTTC. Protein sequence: CASSFLASYNEQFF.

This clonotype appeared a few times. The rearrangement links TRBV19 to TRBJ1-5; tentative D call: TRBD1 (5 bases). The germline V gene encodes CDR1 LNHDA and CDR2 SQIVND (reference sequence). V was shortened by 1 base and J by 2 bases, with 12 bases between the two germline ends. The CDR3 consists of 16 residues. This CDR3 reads CASSIVAGGGNQPQHF. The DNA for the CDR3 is TGTGCCAGTAGTATAGTGGCGGGGGGGGGCAATCAGCCCCAGCATTTT.

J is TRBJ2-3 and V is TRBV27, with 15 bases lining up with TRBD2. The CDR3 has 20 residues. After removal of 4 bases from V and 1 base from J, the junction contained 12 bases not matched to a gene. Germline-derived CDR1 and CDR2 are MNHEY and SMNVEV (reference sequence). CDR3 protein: CASSSPWGTSGGWGTDTQYF. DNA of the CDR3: TGTGCCAGCAGTTCGCCTTGGGGGACTAGCGGGGGGTGGGGCACAGATACGCAGTATTTT.

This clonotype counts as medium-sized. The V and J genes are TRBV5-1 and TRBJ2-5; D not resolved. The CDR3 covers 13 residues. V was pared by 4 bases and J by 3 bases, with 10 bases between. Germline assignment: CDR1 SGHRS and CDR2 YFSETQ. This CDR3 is CASSPVIEETQYF. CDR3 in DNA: TGCGCCAGCAGCCCCGTGATTGAAGAGACCCAGTACTTC.

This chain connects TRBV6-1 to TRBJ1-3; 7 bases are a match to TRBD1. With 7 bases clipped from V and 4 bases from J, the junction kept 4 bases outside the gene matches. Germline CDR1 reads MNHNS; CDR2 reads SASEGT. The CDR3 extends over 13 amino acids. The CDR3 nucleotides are TGTGCCAGCACAGGGGGGTCAGGAAACACCATATATTTT. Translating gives CASTGGSGNTIYF.

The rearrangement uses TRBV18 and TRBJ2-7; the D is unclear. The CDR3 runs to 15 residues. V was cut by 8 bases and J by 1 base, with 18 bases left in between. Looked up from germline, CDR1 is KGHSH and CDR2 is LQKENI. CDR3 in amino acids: CASSFDRPASYEQYF. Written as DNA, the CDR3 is TGTGCCAGCAGTTTCGACCGGCCCGCTTCCTACGAGCAGTACTTC.